Listed below are T cell receptor beta chains from one sample, sequenced in a study of cytomegalovirus exposure and HLA in healthy donors. TCRdb keeps only in-frame clones here, not all; method: immunoSEQ multiplex PCR. This sample has fewer than 200,000 clones, with about 77% found just once. The sequenced sample was PBMCs. Every receptor here comes from a female donor in good health and CMV-seronegative. The CDR3 runs from the conserved cysteine through the conserved F or W. Fields, in order: D gene, clone size, J gene, V gene, CDR3 length, CDR3 DNA, CDR3 protein. A D gene is named only where the DNA matches it firmly. The size entry is marked missing in some rows and otherwise reads once, few, many or a size class.

>TRBD1|-|TRBJ2-5|TRBV7-9|15
TGTGCCAGCAGCTTACAGGGGGAGTACCAAGAGACCCAGTACTTC
CASSLQGEYQETQYF
>-|-|TRBJ2-7|TRBV7-8|14
TGTGCCAGCAGCCGAAGTAGGAGCTCCTACGAGCAGTACTTC
CASSRSRSSYEQYF
>TRBD1|-|TRBJ1-2|TRBV4-1|16
TGCGCCAGCAGACAAGGGTTGGGACAGAGAAACTATGGCTACACCTTC
CASRQGLGQRNYGYTF
>-|-|TRBJ2-7|TRBV11-3|15
TGTGCCAGCAGCTTAAATACAGGCGCCGTCTACGAGCAGTACTTC
CASSLNTGAVYEQYF
>-|-|TRBJ1-6|TRBV2|14
TGTGCCAGCACGGGAAAAACGAATAATTCACCCCTCCACTTT
CASTGKTNNSPLHF
>TRBD1|-|TRBJ1-4|TRBV14|16
TGTGCCAGCAGCCCGGTCGGACAGGGGGTGAGGGAAAAACTGTTTTTT
CASSPVGQGVREKLFF
>-|-|TRBJ2-5|TRBV7-7|13
TGTGCTAGCAGCTTGCCGGGACAAGAGACCCAGTACTTC
CASSLPGQETQYF
>-|-|TRBJ1-6|TRBV19|14
TGTGCCAGTAGTATTCCGGGACTTGGTTCACCCCTCCACTTT
CASSIPGLGSPLHF
>-|-|TRBJ1-1|TRBV5-4|14
TGTGCCAGCAGCTTGGGTGGGGGAGGAACTGAAGCTTTCTTT
CASSLGGGGTEAFF
>TRBD2|-|TRBJ2-2|TRBV7-2|16
TGTGCCAGCAGCCCCCGGATAGCGGGAATAGCCGGGGAGCTGTTTTTT
CASSPRIAGIAGELFF
>-|-|TRBJ2-5|TRBV5-4|13
TGTGCCAGCAGCTTGGACCCCCAGGAGACCCAGTACTTC
CASSLDPQETQYF
>-|-|TRBJ1-1|TRBV6-1|15
TGTGCCAGCAGTGAAGATATGTCCGGGTACACTGAAGCTTTCTTT
CASSEDMSGYTEAFF
>TRBD2|-|TRBJ2-1|TRBV7-3|18
TGTGCCAGCAGCTGGACTAGCGGGGGAGTTCCCTCCTACAATGAGCAGTTCTTC
CASSWTSGGVPSYNEQFF
>TRBD2|-|TRBJ2-7|TRBV10-3|16
TGTGCCATCAGTGGCGACGGGAGGACCTACACCTACGAGCAGTACTTC
CAISGDGRTYTYEQYF
>-|-|TRBJ2-7|TRBV19|16
TGTGCCAGTAGTATAGGAGGCAACCTTTTCTCCTACGAGCAGTACTTC
CASSIGGNLFSYEQYF
>TRBD2|-|TRBJ2-1|TRBV11-2|15
TGTGCCAGCAGCGGACTAGCGGGGGCCGTTAATGAGCAGTTCTTC
CASSGLAGAVNEQFF
>-|-|TRBJ2-5|TRBV6-1|14
TGTGCCAGCAGTCTCGGACTATTACAAGAGACCCAGTACTTC
CASSLGLLQETQYF
>-|-|TRBJ2-7|TRBV6-1|14
TGTGCCAGTGAGACACGGTCAAGCTCCTACGAGCAGTACTTC
CASETRSSSYEQYF
>TRBD1|-|TRBJ2-7|TRBV7-2|15
TGTGCCAGCAGCTTAACCCACCGGGACAGGGAGGAGCAGTACTTC
CASSLTHRDREEQYF
>-|-|TRBJ1-6|TRBV30|14
TGTGCCTGGCAAGAGGGATTGAGTAATTCACCCCTCCACTTT
CAWQEGLSNSPLHF
>TRBD1|-|TRBJ1-4|TRBV7-9|17
TGTGCCAGCAGCTTTGGGGACAGGGGGCCGTTCAATGAAAAACTGTTTTTT
CASSFGDRGPFNEKLFF
>TRBD2|-|TRBJ2-3|TRBV6-1|16
TGTGCCAGCAGTGTACGACTAGCGGGGGGAACAGATACGCAGTATTTT
CASSVRLAGGTDTQYF
>-|-|TRBJ1-1|TRBV2|13
TGTGCCAGCAAGGGACTTAAAAACACTGAAGCTTTCTTT
CASKGLKNTEAFF
>TRBD2|-|TRBJ2-1|TRBV9|17
TGTGCCAGCAGCGTCGCCTTTAGCGGGAGATTAAGGAATGAGCAGTTCTTC
CASSVAFSGRLRNEQFF
>TRBD2|once|TRBJ2-1|TRBV9|16
TGTGCCAGCAGCGTAGGGTCGGCTAGCGGTTACAATGAGCAGTTCTTC
CASSVGSASGYNEQFF
>-|-|TRBJ1-4|TRBV19|14
TGTGCCACCCTCGACGGGGGGACTAATGAAAAACTGTTTTTT
CATLDGGTNEKLFF